Listed below are T cell receptor beta chains from one sample, sequenced in a study of blood T cell repertoires in COVID-19. The protocol was immunoSEQ multiplex PCR, while the TCRdb copy is restricted to in-frame clones and leaves out a portion. The sample lists some 240,000 clones; about 80% were seen once. The material sequenced was peripheral blood. These TCRs come from a woman of 80 years or more with acute or convalescent COVID-19. The CDR3 runs from the conserved cysteine through the conserved F or W. Each record gives: J gene, V gene, D gene, clone size, CDR3 protein, CDR3 DNA. A D gene is named only where the DNA matches it firmly. Size is omitted from some rows. Given values are once, few, many or a class for expanded clones.

>TRBJ2-3|TRBV18|.|few
CASSPGGGADTQYF
TGTGCCAGCTCACCGGGGGGTGGCGCAGATACGCAGTATTTT
>TRBJ1-4|TRBV5-8|.|once
CASSLAGFATNEKLFF
TGTGCCAGCAGCTTGGCAGGATTCGCAACTAATGAAAAACTGTTTTTT
>TRBJ2-7|TRBV12-3/TRBV12-4|.|.
CASSRGRSYEQYF
TGTGCCAGCAGCCGCGGTAGGTCCTACGAGCAGTACTTC
>TRBJ2-7|TRBV12-3/TRBV12-4|TRBD1|.
CASSSDRAYEQYF
TGTGCCAGCAGTTCGGACAGGGCCTACGAGCAGTACTTC
>TRBJ2-7|TRBV10-3|.|.
CAISDQFGASEQYF
TGTGCCATCAGTGACCAGTTTGGGGCAAGCGAGCAGTACTTC
>TRBJ2-5|TRBV5-4|TRBD2|.
CASSLPPSGGQMETQYF
TGTGCCAGCAGCTTACCACCTAGCGGGGGGCAGATGGAGACCCAGTACTTC
>TRBJ2-5|TRBV9|TRBD1|.
CASSPGTVYQETQYF
TGTGCCAGCAGCCCCGGGACAGTATACCAAGAGACCCAGTACTTC
>TRBJ2-7|TRBV19|TRBD1|.
CASNHLTGGWDEQYF
TGTGCCAGTAACCACCTGACAGGGGGCTGGGACGAGCAGTACTTC
>TRBJ2-5|TRBV5-6|.|.
CASSLLGTQVETQYF
TGTGCCAGCAGCTTACTTGGAACGCAGGTGGAGACCCAGTACTTC
>TRBJ1-5|TRBV29-1|TRBD1|.
CSVVLASGGGQPQHF
TGCAGCGTTGTATTGGCGTCAGGGGGAGGCCAGCCCCAGCATTTT
>TRBJ2-5|TRBV7-2|.|few
CASAAERKTQYF
TGTGCCAGCGCGGCCGAGCGGAAGACCCAGTACTTC
>TRBJ1-1|TRBV5-1|.|.
CASSLGSGAGTNTEAFF
TGCGCCAGCAGCTTGGGTAGCGGGGCGGGTACCAACACTGAAGCTTTCTTT
>TRBJ1-3|TRBV29-1|TRBD1|.
CSVGQGNAIYF
TGCAGCGTTGGACAGGGAAACGCCATATATTTT
>TRBJ2-1|TRBV5-1|TRBD1|.
CASSLAGTGGYNEQFF
TGCGCCAGCAGCTTGGCCGGGACAGGGGGCTACAATGAGCAGTTCTTC
>TRBJ2-7|TRBV2|TRBD1|.
CASGGTGGMRYF
TGTGCCAGCGGGGGGACAGGGGGTATGCGGTACTTC
>TRBJ2-5|TRBV2|.|.
CASTGPGGIETQYF
TGTGCCAGCACGGGTCCTGGAGGGATCGAGACCCAGTACTTC
>TRBJ1-6|TRBV18|.|few
CASSPASDSPLHF
TGTGCCAGCTCACCAGCTTCGGATTCACCCCTCCACTTT
>TRBJ2-3|TRBV5-4|.|.
CASSIGGDTQYF
TGTGCCAGCAGCATCGGGGGTGATACGCAGTATTTT
>TRBJ1-4|TRBV6-5|.|.
CASSYGRGKGEKLFF
TGTGCCAGCAGTTACGGGCGCGGAAAGGGGGAAAAACTGTTTTTT
>TRBJ2-3|TRBV9|TRBD2|.
CASSPGTSGGTDTQYF
TGTGCCAGCAGCCCTGGGACTAGCGGTGGCACAGATACGCAGTATTTT
>TRBJ1-6|TRBV6-1|.|.
CASTVPGNYNSPLHF
TGTGCCAGCACCGTGCCAGGGAACTATAATTCACCCCTCCACTTT
>TRBJ2-1|TRBV6-5|TRBD1|.
CASRSGTAFYNEQFF
TGTGCCAGCAGATCGGGGACAGCGTTCTACAATGAGCAGTTCTTC
>TRBJ1-1|TRBV21-1|.|.
CASSQQGGIYEAFF
TGTGCCAGCAGCCAGCAGGGTGGGATCTACGAAGCTTTCTTT
>TRBJ2-3|TRBV7-2|TRBD2|.
CASSPGLAGGQYF
TGTGCCAGCAGCCCAGGACTAGCGGGGGGGCAGTATTTT
>TRBJ2-2|TRBV28|.|.
CASSFQSTGELFF
TGTGCCAGCAGTTTTCAGTCCACCGGGGAGCTGTTTTTT
>TRBJ1-6|TRBV27|.|.
CASSLGGPGSYNSPLHF
TGTGCCAGCAGTTTGGGCGGGCCAGGCTCCTATAATTCACCCCTCCACTTT
>TRBJ1-6|TRBV15|.|.
CATSARVLNSPLHF
TGTGCCACCAGCGCACGGGTCCTCAATTCACCCCTCCACTTT
>TRBJ2-5|TRBV10-3|TRBD2|.
CAISGGTKTQYF
TGTGCCATCAGCGGGGGGACGAAGACCCAGTACTTC
>TRBJ1-3|TRBV7-2|.|.
CASSPSGVSGNTIYF
TGTGCCAGCAGCCCTTCGGGGGTCTCTGGAAACACCATATATTTT
>TRBJ1-4|TRBV28|.|.
CASSLRGWYEKLFF
TGTGCCAGCAGTTTACGGGGGTGGTATGAAAAACTGTTTTTT
>TRBJ2-3|TRBV6-4|.|.
CASSLDFTDTQYF
TGTGCCAGCAGCCTGGACTTCACAGATACGCAGTATTTT
>TRBJ1-2|TRBV18|TRBD1|.
CASSLQGGDYGYTF
TGTGCCAGCTCTCTACAGGGGGGAGACTATGGCTACACCTTC
>TRBJ1-2|TRBV18|TRBD1|.
CASSPPGQAGGYTF
TGTGCCAGCTCACCACCGGGACAGGCGGGCGGCTACACCTTC
>TRBJ1-6|TRBV5-4|TRBD1|.
CASTRTGVDNSPLHF
TGTGCCAGCACTCGCACAGGGGTCGATAATTCACCCCTCCACTTT
>TRBJ1-3|TRBV28|TRBD1|.
CASSSSGTGDGNTIYF
TGTGCCAGCAGTTCGTCCGGGACAGGGGACGGAAACACCATATATTTT
>TRBJ1-5|TRBV6-1|TRBD1|few
CASSAFLDAGDRGLQPQHF
TGTGCCAGCAGTGCCTTCCTAGACGCCGGAGACAGGGGGCTCCAGCCCCAGCATTTT
>TRBJ1-6|TRBV10-3|TRBD1|.
CATNPGQGNSPLHF
TGTGCCACGAACCCGGGACAGGGTAATTCACCCCTCCACTTT
>TRBJ1-2|TRBV5-1|TRBD1|.
CASSFGTGYGYTF
TGCGCCAGCAGCTTCGGGACAGGGTACGGCTACACCTTC
>TRBJ2-5|TRBV6-6|TRBD1|.
CASKTGRVETQYF
TGTGCCAGCAAGACAGGGCGTGTAGAGACCCAGTACTTC
>TRBJ2-1|TRBV6-2/TRBV6-3|TRBD1|.
CASSYGAYRGAPNEQFF
TGTGCCAGCAGTTACGGGGCCTACAGGGGGGCCCCCAATGAGCAGTTCTTC
>TRBJ1-2|TRBV6-6|TRBD1|once
CASSYQGALGYTF
TGTGCCAGCAGTTACCAGGGGGCACTGGGCTACACCTTC
>TRBJ2-1|TRBV1|.|many
CTSSQEARGTHYNEQFF
TGCACCAGCAGCCAAGAGGCCCGGGGGACCCATTACAATGAGCAGTTCTTC
>TRBJ2-2|TRBV29-1|TRBD1|.
CGVGQGNTGELFF
TGCGGGGTAGGACAGGGGAACACCGGGGAGCTGTTTTTT
>TRBJ2-3|TRBV2|TRBD2|.
CASTPSPSGGAGTDTQYF
TGTGCCAGCACCCCCAGTCCTAGCGGGGGGGCTGGGACAGATACGCAGTATTTT
>TRBJ1-3|TRBV28|TRBD1|.
CASSLGQSGNTIYF
TGTGCCAGCAGCTTGGGACAGTCTGGAAACACCATATATTTT
>TRBJ1-1|TRBV6-5|TRBD1|once
CASRPPGTGPFEAFF
TGTGCCAGCAGGCCCCCCGGGACAGGGCCCTTTGAAGCTTTCTTT
>TRBJ2-1|TRBV6-5|.|.
CASSLRGSYNEQFF
TGTGCCAGCAGTCTCAGGGGATCCTACAATGAGCAGTTCTTC
>TRBJ2-7|TRBV6-5|.|.
CASSRWTAKAYEQYF
TGTGCCAGCAGTAGGTGGACAGCTAAAGCCTACGAGCAGTACTTC
>TRBJ2-1|TRBV18|TRBD2|once
CASSPPRAGVSYNEQFF
TGTGCCAGCTCACCACCAAGAGCGGGGGTGTCCTACAATGAGCAGTTCTTC
>TRBJ2-3|TRBV5-1|TRBD2|.
CASSTRTSGEGDTQYF
TGCGCCAGCAGTACGAGGACTAGCGGGGAAGGAGATACGCAGTATTTT
>TRBJ1-2|TRBV6-6|.|.
CASSFAPGLKDYGYTF
TGTGCCAGCAGTTTCGCTCCGGGTCTAAAGGACTATGGCTACACCTTC
>TRBJ2-2|TRBV11-2|.|.
CAMNRRNTGELFF
TGTGCCATGAATAGGAGAAACACCGGGGAGCTGTTTTTT
>TRBJ1-5|TRBV6-1|TRBD1|.
CASSPTGGVYQPQHF
TGTGCCAGCAGTCCGACAGGGGGAGTGTATCAGCCCCAGCATTTT
>TRBJ1-2|TRBV18|TRBD1|.
CASSPEGGSSNYGYTF
TGTGCCAGCTCACCAGAAGGGGGCTCCTCTAACTATGGCTACACCTTC